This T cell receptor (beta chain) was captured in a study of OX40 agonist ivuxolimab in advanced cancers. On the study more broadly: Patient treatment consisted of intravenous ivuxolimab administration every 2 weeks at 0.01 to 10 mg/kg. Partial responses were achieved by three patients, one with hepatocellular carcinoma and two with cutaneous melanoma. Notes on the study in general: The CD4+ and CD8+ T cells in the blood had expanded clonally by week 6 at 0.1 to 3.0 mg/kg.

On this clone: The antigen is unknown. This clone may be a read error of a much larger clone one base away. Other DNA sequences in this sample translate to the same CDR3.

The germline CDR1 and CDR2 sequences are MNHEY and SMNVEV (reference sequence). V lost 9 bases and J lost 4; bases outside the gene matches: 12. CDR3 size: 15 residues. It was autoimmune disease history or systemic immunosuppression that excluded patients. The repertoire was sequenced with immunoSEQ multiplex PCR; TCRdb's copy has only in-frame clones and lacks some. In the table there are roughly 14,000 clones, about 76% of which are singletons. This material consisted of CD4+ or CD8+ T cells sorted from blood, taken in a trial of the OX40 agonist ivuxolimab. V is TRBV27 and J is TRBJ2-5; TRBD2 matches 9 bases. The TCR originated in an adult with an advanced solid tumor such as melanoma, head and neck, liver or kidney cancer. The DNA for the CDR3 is TGTGCCAGTAGGCCCGGGGCGGGAGGGTTAGAGACCCAGTACTTC. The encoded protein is CASRPGAGGLETQYF.